This T cell receptor (beta chain) was found in a study of molecular identifiers for immune sequencing clone quantification. Study results and limitations: In naive cells, under 1% of molecules belonged to clones above 20 RNA copies, against over 97% in effector cells.

One entry per CDR3 protein, called by TCRdb with MiXCR from the PCR reads. The sample has 60,000 to 75,000 distinct CDR3 sequences; about a fifth are singletons. The germline gives CDR1 SQVTM, CDR2 ANQGSEA. With 6 bases removed from V and 5 bases from J, the gap between germline ends came to 16 bases. This CDR3 is 13 amino acids long. At least ten counts were recorded for this clonotype. The target antigen is unknown. The source material was naive CD8+ T cells from blood, with Jurkat cell RNA spiked in. Subset: FACS-sorted CD8+CD4-CCR7+CD45RA+ naive T cells. The source is a human donor in good health. Some libraries in this study had Jurkat cell RNA spiked in. The rearrangement uses TRBV29-1 and TRBJ1-1; possibly TRBD1 for D (5 bases). Written as DNA, the CDR3 is TGCAGCGTCACTCCCGGGACTGGGACTGAAGCTTTCTTT. It specifies CSVTPGTGTEAFF.